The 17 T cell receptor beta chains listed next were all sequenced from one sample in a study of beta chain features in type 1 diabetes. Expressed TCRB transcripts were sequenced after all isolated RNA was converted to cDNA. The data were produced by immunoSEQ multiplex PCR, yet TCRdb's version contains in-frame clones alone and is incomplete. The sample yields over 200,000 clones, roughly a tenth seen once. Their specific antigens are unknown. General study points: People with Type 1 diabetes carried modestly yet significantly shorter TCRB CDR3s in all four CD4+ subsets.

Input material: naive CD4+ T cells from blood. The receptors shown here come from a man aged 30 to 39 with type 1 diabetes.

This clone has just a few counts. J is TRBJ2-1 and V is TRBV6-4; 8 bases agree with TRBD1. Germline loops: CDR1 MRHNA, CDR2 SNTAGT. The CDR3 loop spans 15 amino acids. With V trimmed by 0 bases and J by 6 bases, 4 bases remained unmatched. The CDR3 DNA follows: TGTGCCAGCAGTGACTCTCCAGGGGGCCGCAATGAGCAGTTCTTC. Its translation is CASSDSPGGRNEQFF.

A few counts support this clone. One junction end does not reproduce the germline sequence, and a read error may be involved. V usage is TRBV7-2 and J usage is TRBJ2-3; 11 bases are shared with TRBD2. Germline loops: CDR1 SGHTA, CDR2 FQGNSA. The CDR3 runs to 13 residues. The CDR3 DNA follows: TGCTCTAGCGGGGGGCTATTCAGAGATACGCAGTATTTT. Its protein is CSSGGLFRDTQYF.

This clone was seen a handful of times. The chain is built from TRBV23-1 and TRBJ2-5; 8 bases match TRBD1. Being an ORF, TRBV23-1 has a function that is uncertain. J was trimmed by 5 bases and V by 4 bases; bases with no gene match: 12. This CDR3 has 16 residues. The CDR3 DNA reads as TGCGCCAGCAGTCCCGGCCTCGGACAGGGAAGTGAGACCCAGTACTTC. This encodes CASSPGLGQGSETQYF.

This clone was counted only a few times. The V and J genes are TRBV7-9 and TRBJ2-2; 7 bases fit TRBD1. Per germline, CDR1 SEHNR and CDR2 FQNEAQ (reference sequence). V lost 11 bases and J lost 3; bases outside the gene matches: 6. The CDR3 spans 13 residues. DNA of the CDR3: TGTGCCCATCCCACAGGGGACACCGGGGAGCTGTTTTTT. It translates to CAHPTGDTGELFF.

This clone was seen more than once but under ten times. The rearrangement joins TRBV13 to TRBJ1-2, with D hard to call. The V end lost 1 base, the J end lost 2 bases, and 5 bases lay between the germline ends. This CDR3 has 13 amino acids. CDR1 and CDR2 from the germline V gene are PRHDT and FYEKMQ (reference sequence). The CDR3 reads CASSLARNYGYTF. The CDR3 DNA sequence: TGTGCCAGCAGCTTAGCGCGGAACTATGGCTACACCTTC.

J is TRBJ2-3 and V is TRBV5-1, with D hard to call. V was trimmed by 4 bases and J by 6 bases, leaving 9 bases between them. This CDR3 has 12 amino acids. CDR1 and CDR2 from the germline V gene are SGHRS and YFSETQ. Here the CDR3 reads CASSGDLDTQYF. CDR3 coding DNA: TGCGCCAGCAGCGGAGATCTGGATACGCAGTATTTT.

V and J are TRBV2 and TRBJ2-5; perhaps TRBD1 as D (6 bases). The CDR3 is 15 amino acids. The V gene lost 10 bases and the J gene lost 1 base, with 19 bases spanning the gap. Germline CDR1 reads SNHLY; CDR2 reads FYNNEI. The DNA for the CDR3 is TGTGCCACCCTGATTTCCGCAGGGGTCCAAGAGACCCAGTACTTC. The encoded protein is CATLISAGVQETQYF.

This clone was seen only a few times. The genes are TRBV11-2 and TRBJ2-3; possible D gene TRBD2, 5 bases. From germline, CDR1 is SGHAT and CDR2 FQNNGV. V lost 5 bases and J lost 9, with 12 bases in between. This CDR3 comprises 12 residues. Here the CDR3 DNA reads TGTGCCAGCAGCCCCCAGCGGTCCACGCAGTATTTT. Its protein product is CASSPQRSTQYF.

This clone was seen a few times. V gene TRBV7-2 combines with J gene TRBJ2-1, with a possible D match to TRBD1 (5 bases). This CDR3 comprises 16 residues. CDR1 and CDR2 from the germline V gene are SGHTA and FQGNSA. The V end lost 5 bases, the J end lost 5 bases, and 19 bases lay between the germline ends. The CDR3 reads CASSPSRTRVNNEQFF. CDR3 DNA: TGTGCCAGCAGCCCATCAAGAACCAGGGTGAACAATGAGCAGTTCTTC. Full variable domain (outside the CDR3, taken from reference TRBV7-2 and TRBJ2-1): GAGVSQSPSNKVTEKGKDVELRCDPISGHTALYWYRQSLGQGLEFLIYFQGNSAPDKSGLPSDRFSAERTGGSVSTLTIQRTQQEDSAVYLCASSPSRTRVNNEQFFGPGTRLTVL.

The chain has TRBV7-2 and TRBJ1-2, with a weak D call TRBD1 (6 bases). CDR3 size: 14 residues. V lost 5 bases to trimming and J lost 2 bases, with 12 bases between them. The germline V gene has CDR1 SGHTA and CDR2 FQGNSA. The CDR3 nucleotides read TGTGCCAGCAGCCTAGGAGGACAGAACTATGGCTACACCTTC. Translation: CASSLGGQNYGYTF.

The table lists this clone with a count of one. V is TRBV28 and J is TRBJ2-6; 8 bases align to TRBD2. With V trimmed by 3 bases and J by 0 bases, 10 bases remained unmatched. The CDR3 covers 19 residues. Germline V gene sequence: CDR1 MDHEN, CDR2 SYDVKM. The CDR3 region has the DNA TGTGCCAGCAGTTTTAGAGCGGGGGCCCCCTCCTCTGGGGCCAACGTCCTGACTTTC. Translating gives CASSFRAGAPSSGANVLTF.

The CDR3 spells CASSPGQGGSPLHF. Written as DNA, the CDR3 is TGTGCCAGCAGCCCGGGACAGGGAGGCTCACCCCTCCACTTT. The V call is TRBV28, the J call TRBJ1-6; 9 positions match TRBD1. Losses at the gene ends were 6 bases for V and 10 bases for J; bases not matched to a gene: 7. CDR3 length: 14 amino acids. The germline V gene encodes CDR1 MDHEN and CDR2 SYDVKM.

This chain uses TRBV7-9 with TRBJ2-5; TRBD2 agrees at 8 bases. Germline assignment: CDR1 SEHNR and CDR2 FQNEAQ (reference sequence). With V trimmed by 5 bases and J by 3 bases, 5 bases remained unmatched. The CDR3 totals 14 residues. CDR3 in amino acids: CASSILSGEETQYF. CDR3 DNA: TGTGCCAGCAGCATTCTTAGCGGGGAAGAGACCCAGTACTTC.

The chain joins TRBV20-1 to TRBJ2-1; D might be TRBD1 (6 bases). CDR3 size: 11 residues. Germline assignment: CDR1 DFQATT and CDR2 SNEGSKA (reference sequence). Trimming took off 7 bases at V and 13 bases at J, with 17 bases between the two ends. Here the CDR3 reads CSGRGTLVQFF. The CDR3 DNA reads TGCAGTGGAAGGGGGACGCTAGTTCAGTTCTTC.

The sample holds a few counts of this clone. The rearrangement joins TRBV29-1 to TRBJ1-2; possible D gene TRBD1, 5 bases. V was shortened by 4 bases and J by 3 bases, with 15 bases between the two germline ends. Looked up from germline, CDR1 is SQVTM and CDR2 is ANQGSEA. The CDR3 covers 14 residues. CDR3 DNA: TGCAGCGTTGTAGGGACTCGAGGGGACTATGGCTACACCTTC. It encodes CSVVGTRGDYGYTF.

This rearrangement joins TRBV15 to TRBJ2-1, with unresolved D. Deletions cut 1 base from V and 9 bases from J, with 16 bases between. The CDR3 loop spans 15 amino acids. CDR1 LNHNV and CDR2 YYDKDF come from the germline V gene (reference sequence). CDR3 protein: CATSRVRNPMSEQFF. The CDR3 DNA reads TGTGCCACCAGCAGAGTGCGAAACCCCATGTCTGAGCAGTTCTTC.

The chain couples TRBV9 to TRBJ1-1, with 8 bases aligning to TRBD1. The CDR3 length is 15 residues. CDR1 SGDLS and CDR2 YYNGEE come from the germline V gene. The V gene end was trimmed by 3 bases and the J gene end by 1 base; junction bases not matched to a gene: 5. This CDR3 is CASSASGTGNTEAFF. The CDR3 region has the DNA TGTGCCAGCAGCGCTTCCGGGACAGGGAACACTGAAGCTTTCTTT.